This T cell receptor beta chain was obtained from a study of beta chain features in type 1 diabetes. What was sequenced were expressed TCRB transcripts, since all of the isolated RNA had been reverse transcribed. Only in-frame clones appear in the TCRdb table, and some are missing; sequencing was by immunoSEQ multiplex PCR. Of over 700,000 clones listed, 15% to 20% are singletons. There was one heparinised blood draw per donor, averaging about 116 mL. This clone was seen a few times. What it binds is unknown. The study's findings and limits: Insertion counts at VDJ junctions were lower in type 1 diabetes patients, who also showed more deletions there.

Germline CDR1 and CDR2: SQVTM and ANQGSEA. Germline trimming cut 7 bases from V and 4 bases from J; bases unmatched to any gene: 6. This CDR3 has 12 residues. This clonotype was obtained from a woman between 18 and 30 years old in good health. Material: naive CD4+ T cells from blood. The rearrangement uses TRBV29-1 and TRBJ2-5; the match to TRBD1 covers 7 bases. The CDR3 is CSAAQGPETQYF. The CDR3 DNA reads as TGCAGCGCAGCACAGGGGCCAGAGACCCAGTACTTC.